The rows below give T cell receptor beta chains drawn from one sample of a study of beta chain features in type 1 diabetes. Profiling relied on immunoSEQ multiplex PCR, and the TCRdb table lists in-frame clones only, not all of them. The table lists around 430,000 clones, approximately 30% of them singletons. The sample taken for sequencing was naive CD4+ T cells from blood. The receptors stem from a young man in good health. CDR3s include the opening cysteine and the closing phenylalanine or tryptophan. D genes are given only for firm matches. Clone size, where shown, is once, few, many, or a class for clones that have expanded.

V,size,J,D,DNA,CDR3
TRBV30,-,TRBJ2-3,-,TGTGCCTGGAGTCATGACATCACTAGCACAGATACGCAGTATTTT,CAWSHDITSTDTQYF
TRBV7-9,few,TRBJ2-5,-,TGTGCCAGCAGCGAGGTCAGGCGGAGTGCAGAGACCCAGTACTTC,CASSEVRRSAETQYF
TRBV13,few,TRBJ2-7,TRBD2,TGTGCCAGCAGCACCTCACCGGGACTAGCGGCCGAGCAGTACTTC,CASSTSPGLAAEQYF
TRBV7-9,-,TRBJ2-5,-,TGTGCCAGCAGCGTGCTAGGGGCCGGGGAGACCCAGTACTTC,CASSVLGAGETQYF
TRBV6-5,few,TRBJ2-3,-,TGTGCCAGCAGGCCGGGACTCAGCACAGATACGCAGTATTTT,CASRPGLSTDTQYF
TRBV5-1,-,TRBJ1-4,-,TGCGCCAGCGCGCCGGGAGCTAATGAAAAACTGTTTTTT,CASAPGANEKLFF
TRBV6-5,-,TRBJ2-7,-,TGTGCCAGCAGTAGACCTTACGAGCAGTACTTC,CASSRPYEQYF
TRBV5-1,few,TRBJ2-2,TRBD2,TGCGCCAGCAGCTTGACCCCTAGCGGGAACACCGGGGAGCTGTTTTTT,CASSLTPSGNTGELFF
TRBV7-3,-,TRBJ1-5,TRBD1,TGTGCCAGCAGCTCGGACAGGGGACAGCCCCAGCATTTT,CASSSDRGQPQHF
TRBV15,-,TRBJ2-4,TRBD1,TGTGCCACCAGCGGACAGGTTGGAAACATTCAGTACTTC,CATSGQVGNIQYF
TRBV7-2,-,TRBJ1-3,-,TGTGCCAGCAGCTTAGCGTCCAGCTCTGGAAACACCATATATTTT,CASSLASSSGNTIYF
TRBV5-1,few,TRBJ2-7,TRBD2,TGCGCCAGCAGCAGCAATAGCGGGAGTGTCTACGAGCAGTACTTC,CASSSNSGSVYEQYF
TRBV6-1,-,TRBJ2-1,-,TGTGCCAGCAGTCCGAACGGGCATGAGCAGTTCTTC,CASSPNGHEQFF
TRBV5-4,-,TRBJ2-3,TRBD1,TGTGCCAGCAGCCGGACAGGCAGCACAGATACGCAGTATTTT,CASSRTGSTDTQYF
TRBV30,few,TRBJ1-4,TRBD1,TGTGCCTGGACGTCGTCCGGGACAGGGCTGAAACTGTTTTTT,CAWTSSGTGLKLFF
TRBV5-4,-,TRBJ2-7,TRBD1,TGTGCCACGGGGAGACAGGGCCTCTACGAGCAGTACTTC,CATGRQGLYEQYF
TRBV4-1,few,TRBJ2-7,TRBD1,TGCGCCAGCAGCCAAGAGGAACAGGGGTCCTACGGGCAGTACTTC,CASSQEEQGSYGQYF
TRBV7-9,once,TRBJ2-2,-,TGTGCCAGCAGACCGGACAGCTACACCGGGGAGCTGTTTTTT,CASRPDSYTGELFF
TRBV4-2,-,TRBJ2-5,TRBD1,TGTGCCAGCAGCCAAGAGGACAGGCGGTACCAAGAGACCCAGTACTTC,CASSQEDRRYQETQYF
TRBV5-6,-,TRBJ2-5,TRBD1,TGTGCCAGCGGACAGGGGGTCCAAGAGACCCAGTACTTC,CASGQGVQETQYF
TRBV4-2,once,TRBJ2-7,TRBD2,TGTGCCAGCAGCCAAGACCGAACCGGGACTAGCGTTTCCTACGAGCAGTACTTC,CASSQDRTGTSVSYEQYF
TRBV4-1,few,TRBJ2-1,TRBD2,TGCGCCAGCAGCCAAGATAAGACTAGCGGGAGGGCCTCGTTCTTC,CASSQDKTSGRASFF
TRBV11-3,-,TRBJ2-2,TRBD2,TGTGCCAGCAGCTCCCGGGGAGGGGCTGACGGGGAGCTGTTTTTT,CASSSRGGADGELFF
TRBV25-1,-,TRBJ1-1,-,TGTGCCAGCAGTGAATTGGGGGAGAACACTGAAGCTTTCTTT,CASSELGENTEAFF
TRBV7-6,-,TRBJ2-1,TRBD2,TGTGCCAGCAGCTCTAGCGGGAGGAGAGAGCAGTTCTTC,CASSSSGRREQFF
TRBV5-1,-,TRBJ2-3,TRBD2,TGCGCCAGCAGCTTGCTAGCGGGGACAGATACGCAGTATTTT,CASSLLAGTDTQYF
TRBV9,few,TRBJ1-2,-,TGTGCCAGCAGCGCCGGATTCGAAACTAACTATGGCTACACCTTC,CASSAGFETNYGYTF
TRBV5-1,-,TRBJ2-7,TRBD1,TGCGCCAGCAGCTTAATTGGGACAGAAAACGACGAGCAGTACTTC,CASSLIGTENDEQYF
TRBV5-1,few,TRBJ2-1,-,TGCGCCAGCAGCGGATTCACGATCGATGAGCAGTTCTTC,CASSGFTIDEQFF
TRBV7-9,-,TRBJ2-6,-,TGTGCCAGCAGCTGGACGCAGGGAGCTGGGGCCAACGTCCTGACTTTC,CASSWTQGAGANVLTF
TRBV4-3,-,TRBJ1-3,-,TGCGCCAGCAGCCAAGAGATAAGGACAACTGGAAACACCATATATTTT,CASSQEIRTTGNTIYF
TRBV25-1,few,TRBJ2-7,-,TGTGCCAGCAGTCCGGGCTCCTACGAGCAGTACTTC,CASSPGSYEQYF
TRBV7-9,few,TRBJ1-1,-,TGTGCCAGCAGGAGACAGGTCGAGGGGAACGCTGAAGCTTTCTTT,CASRRQVEGNAEAFF
TRBV19,few,TRBJ2-7,-,TGTGCCAGTAGTTCCCGATACGAGCAGTACTTC,CASSSRYEQYF
TRBV29-1,-,TRBJ2-7,-,TGCAGCGTTGGGTCACCAAACACCCCTTACGAGCAGTACTTC,CSVGSPNTPYEQYF
TRBV30,-,TRBJ2-7,-,TGTGCCTGGGGTACAGGATACTACGAGCAGTACTTC,CAWGTGYYEQYF
TRBV9,-,TRBJ2-2,TRBD2,TGTGCCAGCGGGCTAGCGGGGAGTCTCGCGGAGCTGTTTTTT,CASGLAGSLAELFF